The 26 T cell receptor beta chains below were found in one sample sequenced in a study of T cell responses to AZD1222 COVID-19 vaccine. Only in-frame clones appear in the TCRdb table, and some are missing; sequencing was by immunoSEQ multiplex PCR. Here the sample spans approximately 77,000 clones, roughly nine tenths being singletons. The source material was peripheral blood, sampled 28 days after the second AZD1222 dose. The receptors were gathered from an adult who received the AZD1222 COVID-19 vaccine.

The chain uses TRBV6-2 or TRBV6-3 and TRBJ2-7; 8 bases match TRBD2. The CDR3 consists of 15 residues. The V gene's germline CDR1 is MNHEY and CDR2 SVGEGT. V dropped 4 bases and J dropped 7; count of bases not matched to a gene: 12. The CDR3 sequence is CASSLFGRVNQEQYF. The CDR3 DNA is TGTGCCAGCAGTTTGTTCGGGAGGGTAAATCAAGAGCAGTACTTC.

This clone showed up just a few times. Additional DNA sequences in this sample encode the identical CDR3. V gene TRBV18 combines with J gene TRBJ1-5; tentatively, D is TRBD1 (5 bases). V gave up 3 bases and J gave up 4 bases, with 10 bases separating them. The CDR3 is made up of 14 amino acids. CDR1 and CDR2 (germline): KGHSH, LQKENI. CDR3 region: CASSPGGGNQPQHF. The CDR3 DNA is TGTGCCAGCTCACCGGGGGGGGGAAATCAGCCCCAGCATTTT.

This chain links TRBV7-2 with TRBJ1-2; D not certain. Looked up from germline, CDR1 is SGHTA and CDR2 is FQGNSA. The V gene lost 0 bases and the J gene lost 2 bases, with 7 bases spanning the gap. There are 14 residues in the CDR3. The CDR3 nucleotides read TGTGCCAGCAGCTTAGCGGGGAGGAACTATGGCTACACCTTC. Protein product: CASSLAGRNYGYTF. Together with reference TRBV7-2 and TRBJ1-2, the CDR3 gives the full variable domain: GAGVSQSPSNKVTEKGKDVELRCDPISGHTALYWYRQSLGQGLEFLIYFQGNSAPDKSGLPSDRFSAERTGGSVSTLTIQRTQQEDSAVYLCASSLAGRNYGYTFGSGTRLTVV.

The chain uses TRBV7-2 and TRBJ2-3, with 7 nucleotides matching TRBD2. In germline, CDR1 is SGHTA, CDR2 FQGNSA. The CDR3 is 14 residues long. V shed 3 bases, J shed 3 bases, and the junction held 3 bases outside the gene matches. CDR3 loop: CASSFLRGTDTQYF. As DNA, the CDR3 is TGTGCCAGCAGCTTCTTGCGGGGGACAGATACGCAGTATTTT.

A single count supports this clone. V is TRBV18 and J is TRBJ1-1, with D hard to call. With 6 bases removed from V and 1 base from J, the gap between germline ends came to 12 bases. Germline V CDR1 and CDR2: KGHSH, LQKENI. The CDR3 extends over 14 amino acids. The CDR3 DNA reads TGTGCCAGCTCCCTTTACAGCAAGAACACTGAAGCTTTCTTT. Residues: CASSLYSKNTEAFF.

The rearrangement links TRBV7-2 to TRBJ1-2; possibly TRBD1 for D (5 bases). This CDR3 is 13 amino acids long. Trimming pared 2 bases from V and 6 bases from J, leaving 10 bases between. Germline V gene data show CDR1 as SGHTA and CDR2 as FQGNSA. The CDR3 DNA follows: TGTGCCAGCAGCTTATTTTCAGGGCATGGCTACACCTTC. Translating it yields CASSLFSGHGYTF. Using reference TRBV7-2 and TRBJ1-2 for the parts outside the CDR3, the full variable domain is GAGVSQSPSNKVTEKGKDVELRCDPISGHTALYWYRQSLGQGLEFLIYFQGNSAPDKSGLPSDRFSAERTGGSVSTLTIQRTQQEDSAVYLCASSLFSGHGYTFGSGTRLTVV.

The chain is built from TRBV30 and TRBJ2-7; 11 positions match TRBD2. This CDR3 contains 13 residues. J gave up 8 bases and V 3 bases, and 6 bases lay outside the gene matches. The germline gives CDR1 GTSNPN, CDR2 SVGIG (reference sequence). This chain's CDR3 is CAWRTSGTGQQYF. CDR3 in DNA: TGTGCCTGGAGGACTAGCGGGACCGGGCAGCAGTACTTC.

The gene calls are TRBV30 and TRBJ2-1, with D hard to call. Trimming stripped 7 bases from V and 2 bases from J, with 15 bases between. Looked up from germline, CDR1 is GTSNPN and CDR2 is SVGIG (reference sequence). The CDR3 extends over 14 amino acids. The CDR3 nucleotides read TGTGCCTCTCAGCCGGCCAGTACCTACAATGAGCAGTTCTTC. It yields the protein CASQPASTYNEQFF.

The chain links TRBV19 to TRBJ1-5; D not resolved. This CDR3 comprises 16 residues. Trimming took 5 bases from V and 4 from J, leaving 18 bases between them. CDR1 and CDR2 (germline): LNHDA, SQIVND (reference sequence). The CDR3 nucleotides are TGTGCCAGTAGTCCCCGGACCACGAAACAAAATCAGCCCCAGCATTTT. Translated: CASSPRTTKQNQPQHF.

The CDR3 DNA is TGTGCCAGCAGTTTCCCAGGGGGAGATGGCTACACCTTC. This codes for CASSFPGGDGYTF. The V gene is TRBV27, the J gene TRBJ1-2; 7 bases fit TRBD1. This CDR3 has 13 amino acids. Germline V gene sequence: CDR1 MNHEY, CDR2 SMNVEV (reference sequence). With V trimmed by 3 bases and J by 6 bases, 4 bases remained unmatched.

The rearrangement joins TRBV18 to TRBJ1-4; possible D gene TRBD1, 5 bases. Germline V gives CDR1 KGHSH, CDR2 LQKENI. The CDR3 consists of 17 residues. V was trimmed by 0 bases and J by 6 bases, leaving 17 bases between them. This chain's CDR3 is CASSPPGAPLGDEKLFF. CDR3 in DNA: TGTGCCAGCTCACCACCTGGGGCCCCACTGGGGGATGAAAAACTGTTTTTT. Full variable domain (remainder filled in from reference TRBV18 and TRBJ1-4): NAGVMQNPRHLVRRRGQEARLRCSPMKGHSHVYWYRQLPEEGLKFMVYLQKENIIDESGMPKERFSAEFPKEGPSILRIQQVVRGDSAAYFCASSPPGAPLGDEKLFFGSGTQLSVL.

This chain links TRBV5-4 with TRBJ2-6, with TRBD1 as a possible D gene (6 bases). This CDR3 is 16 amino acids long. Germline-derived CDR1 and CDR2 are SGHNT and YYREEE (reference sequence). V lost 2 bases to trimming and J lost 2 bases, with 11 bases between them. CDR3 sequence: CASSLQGLTGANVLTF. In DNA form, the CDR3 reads TGTGCCAGCAGCTTACAGGGTCTCACTGGGGCCAACGTCCTGACTTTC.

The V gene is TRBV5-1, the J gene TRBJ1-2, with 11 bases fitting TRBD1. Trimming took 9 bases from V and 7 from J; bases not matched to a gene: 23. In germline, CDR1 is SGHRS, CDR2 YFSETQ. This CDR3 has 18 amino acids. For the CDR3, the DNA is TGCGCCACCCAACCCACGACCGGGACAGGGGGTCGAGGTAGTGGCTACACCTTC. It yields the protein CATQPTTGTGGRGSGYTF.

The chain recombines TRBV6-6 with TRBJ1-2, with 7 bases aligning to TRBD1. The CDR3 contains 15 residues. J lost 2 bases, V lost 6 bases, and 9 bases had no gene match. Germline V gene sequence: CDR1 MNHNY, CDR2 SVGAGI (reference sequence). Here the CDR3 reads CASRDRDRSNYGYTF. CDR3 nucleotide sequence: TGTGCCAGCAGAGACCGGGACAGATCAAACTATGGCTACACCTTC.

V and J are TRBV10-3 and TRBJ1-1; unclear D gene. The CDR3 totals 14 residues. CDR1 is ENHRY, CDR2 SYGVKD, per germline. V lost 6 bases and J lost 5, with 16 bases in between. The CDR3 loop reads CAIRGLPQETEAFF. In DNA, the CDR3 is TGTGCCATCAGGGGTCTACCCCAGGAGACTGAAGCTTTCTTT.

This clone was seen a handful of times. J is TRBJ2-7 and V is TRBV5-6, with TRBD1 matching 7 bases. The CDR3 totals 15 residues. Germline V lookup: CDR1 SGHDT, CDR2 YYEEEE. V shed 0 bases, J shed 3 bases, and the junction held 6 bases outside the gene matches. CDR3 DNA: TGTGCCAGCAGCTTGGTTAACAGGGGCTACTACGAGCAGTACTTC. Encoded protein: CASSLVNRGYYEQYF.

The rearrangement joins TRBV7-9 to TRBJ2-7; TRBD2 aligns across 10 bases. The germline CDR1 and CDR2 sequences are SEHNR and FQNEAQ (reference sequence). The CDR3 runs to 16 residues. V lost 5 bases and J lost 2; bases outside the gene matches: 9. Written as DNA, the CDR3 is TGTGCCAGCAGCCCAGGACTAGCGGACACCACCTACGAGCAGTACTTC. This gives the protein CASSPGLADTTYEQYF. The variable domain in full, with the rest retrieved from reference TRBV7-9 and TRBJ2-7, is DTGVSQNPRHKITKRGQNVTFRCDPISEHNRLYWYRQTLGQGPEFLTYFQNEAQLEKSRLLSDRFSAERPKGSFSTLEIQRTEQGDSAMYLCASSPGLADTTYEQYFGPGTRLTVT.

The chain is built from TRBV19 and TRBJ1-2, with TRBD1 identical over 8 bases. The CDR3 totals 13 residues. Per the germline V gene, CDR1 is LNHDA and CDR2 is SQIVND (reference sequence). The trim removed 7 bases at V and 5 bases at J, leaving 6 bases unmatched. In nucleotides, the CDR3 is TGTGCCAGTATTAACCAGGGGGCTTATGGCTACACCTTC. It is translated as CASINQGAYGYTF. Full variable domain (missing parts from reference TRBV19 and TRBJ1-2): DGGITQSPKYLFRKEGQNVTLSCEQNLNHDAMYWYRQDPGQGLRLIYYSQIVNDFQKGDIAEGYSVSREKKESFPLTVTSAQKNPTAFYLCASINQGAYGYTFGSGTRLTVV.

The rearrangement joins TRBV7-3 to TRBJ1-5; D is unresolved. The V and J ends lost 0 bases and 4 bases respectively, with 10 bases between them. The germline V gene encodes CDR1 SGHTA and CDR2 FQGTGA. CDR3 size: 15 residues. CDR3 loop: CASSLTPEKNQPQHF. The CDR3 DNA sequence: TGTGCCAGCAGCTTAACGCCAGAAAAGAATCAGCCCCAGCATTTT.

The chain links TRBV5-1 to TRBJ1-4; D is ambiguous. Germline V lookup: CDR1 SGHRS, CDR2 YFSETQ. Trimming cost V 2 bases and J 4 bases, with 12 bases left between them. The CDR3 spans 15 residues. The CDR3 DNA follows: TGCGCCAGCAGCTTTTCTCTAGTTGATAATGAAAAACTGTTTTTT. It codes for CASSFSLVDNEKLFF.

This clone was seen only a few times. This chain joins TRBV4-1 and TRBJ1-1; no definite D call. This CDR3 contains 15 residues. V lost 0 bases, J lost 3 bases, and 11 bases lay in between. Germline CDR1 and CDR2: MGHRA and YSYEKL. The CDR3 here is CASSQDNLVDTEAFF. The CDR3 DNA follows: TGCGCCAGCAGCCAAGATAATTTGGTGGACACTGAAGCTTTCTTT.

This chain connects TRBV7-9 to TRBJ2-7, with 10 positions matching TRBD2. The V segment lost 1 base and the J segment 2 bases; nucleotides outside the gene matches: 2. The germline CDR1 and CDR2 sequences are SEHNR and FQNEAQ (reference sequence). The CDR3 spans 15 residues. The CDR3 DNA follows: TGTGCCAGCAGCTTAGTTACTAGCGGGGCCTACGAGCAGTACTTC. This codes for CASSLVTSGAYEQYF.

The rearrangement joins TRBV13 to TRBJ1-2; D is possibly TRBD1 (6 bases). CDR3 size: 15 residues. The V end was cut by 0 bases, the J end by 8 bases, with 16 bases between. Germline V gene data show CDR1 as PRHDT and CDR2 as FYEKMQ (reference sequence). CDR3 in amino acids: CASSLGRTGTSGYTF. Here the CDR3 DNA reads TGTGCCAGCAGCTTAGGCCGCACCGGGACAAGCGGCTACACCTTC.

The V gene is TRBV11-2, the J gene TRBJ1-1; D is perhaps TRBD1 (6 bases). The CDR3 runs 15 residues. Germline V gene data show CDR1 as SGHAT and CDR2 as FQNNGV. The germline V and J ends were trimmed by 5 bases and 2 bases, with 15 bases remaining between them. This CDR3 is CASSRGQMQNTEAFF. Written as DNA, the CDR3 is TGTGCCAGCAGCCGAGGACAGATGCAAAACACTGAAGCTTTCTTT.

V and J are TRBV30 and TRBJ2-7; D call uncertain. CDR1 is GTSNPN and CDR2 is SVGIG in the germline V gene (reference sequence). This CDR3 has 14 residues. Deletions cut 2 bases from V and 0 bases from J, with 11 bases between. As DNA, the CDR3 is TGTGCCTGGAGTCGTGACGTGAGCTCCTACGAGCAGTACTTC. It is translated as CAWSRDVSSYEQYF. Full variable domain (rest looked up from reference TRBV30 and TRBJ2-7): SQTIHQWPATLVQPVGSPLSLECTVEGTSNPNLYWYRQAAGRGLQLLFYSVGIGQISSEVPQNLSASRPQDRQFILSSKKLLLSDSGFYLCAWSRDVSSYEQYFGPGTRLTVT.

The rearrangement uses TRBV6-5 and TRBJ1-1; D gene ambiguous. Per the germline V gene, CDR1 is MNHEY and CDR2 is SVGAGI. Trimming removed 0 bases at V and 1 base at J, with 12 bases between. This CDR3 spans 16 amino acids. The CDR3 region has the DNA TGTGCCAGCAGTTACTCGAAATCCAGATCGAACACTGAAGCTTTCTTT. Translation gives CASSYSKSRSNTEAFF.